The present T cell receptor beta chain was sequenced within a study of PD-L1 blockade in urothelial cancer. Study overall: Prior chemotherapy regimens per patient numbered 0 to 3.

Comment on this clone: Compared with germline, one end of the junction differs, possibly owing to a read error.

The germline CDR1 and CDR2 sequences are SGHVS and FQNEAQ. CDR3 length: 15 residues. Repertoires were generated with immunoSEQ multiplex PCR, while TCRdb's copy carries only in-frame clones and drops some. The table has about 53,000 clones, about 83% seen once. The time point denotes: pretreatment peripheral blood. The sequence was collected from a woman aged 55-70 years with urothelial cancer. The material was PBMCs, obtained around atezolizumab (anti-PD-L1) treatment. This sequence joins TRBV7-8 and TRBJ1-5, with TRBD1 as a possible D gene (5 bases). The CDR3 here is CASNLGGRDNQPQHF. CDR3 nucleotides: TGTGCCAGCAACTTAGGCGGCAGGGACAATCAGCCCCAGCATTTT.